Following are 21 T cell receptor beta chains from one sample sequenced in a study of cytomegalovirus exposure and HLA in healthy donors. The PCR ran on 60 Vbeta and 13 Jbeta primers. TCRdb's copy holds only in-frame clones and misses some; the assay was immunoSEQ multiplex PCR. The top ten clones hold around 4.3% of a sample with around 91,000 clones, 60% to 85% of them seen once. The sequencing input was PBMCs. The source is a woman in her thirties or forties in good health and CMV-seropositive.

The chain employs TRBV7-9 and TRBJ2-1; the D is unclear. The CDR3 has 13 residues. Germline-derived CDR1 and CDR2 are SEHNR and FQNEAQ (reference sequence). V lost 2 bases to trimming and J lost 10 bases, with 12 bases between them. DNA for the CDR3: TGTGCCAGCAGCTTAAGTGGAGCATCGGAGCAGTTCTTC. Translated, it gives CASSLSGASEQFF.

This clone has more than one count but fewer than ten. The CDR3 DNA reads as TGCGCCAGCAGGCGCTCACAGGGGGTCGATGAAGCTTTCTTT. Amino acids: CASRRSQGVDEAFF. The chain has TRBV5-1 and TRBJ1-1, with TRBD1 matching 8 bases. The CDR3 extends over 14 amino acids. Germline V gene sequence: CDR1 SGHRS, CDR2 YFSETQ. Losses at the gene ends were 5 bases for V and 7 bases for J; bases not matched to a gene: 10. The full variable domain, completed using reference TRBV5-1 and TRBJ1-1, is KAGVTQTPRYLIKTRGQQVTLSCSPISGHRSVSWYQQTPGQGLQFLFEYFSETQRNKGNFPGRFSGRQFSNSRSEMNVSTLELGDSALYLCASRRSQGVDEAFFGQGTRLTVV.

The genes are TRBV7-8 and TRBJ1-1, with 7 bases aligning to TRBD1. Per the germline V gene, CDR1 is SGHVS and CDR2 is FQNEAQ. Trimming cost V 3 bases and J 0 bases; bases outside gene matches: 4. This CDR3 contains 15 residues. The CDR3 DNA reads TGTGCCAGCAGCTTGAGACAGGGTCTGAACACTGAAGCTTTCTTT. Amino acid sequence: CASSLRQGLNTEAFF. The full variable domain, its missing parts supplied by reference TRBV7-8 and TRBJ1-1, is GAGVSQSPRYKVAKRGQDVALRCDPISGHVSLFWYQQALGQGPEFLTYFQNEAQLDKSGLPSDRFFAERPEGSVSTLKIQRTQQEDSAVYLCASSLRQGLNTEAFFGQGTRLTVV.

The chain carries TRBV27 and TRBJ1-1; TRBD1 matches at 7 bases. Per germline, CDR1 MNHEY and CDR2 SMNVEV (reference sequence). Losses at the gene ends were 3 bases for V and 4 bases for J; bases not matched to a gene: 2. This CDR3 is built from 13 residues. The CDR3, as DNA: TGTGCCAGCAGTTTGGCAGGGGGCACTGAAGCTTTCTTT. It specifies CASSLAGGTEAFF.

This chain connects TRBV18 to TRBJ1-1; the D gene is possibly TRBD1 (5 bases). From germline, CDR1 is KGHSH and CDR2 LQKENI. Trimming shortened V by 6 bases and J by 1 base, and 12 bases separated the two germline ends. This CDR3 has 14 amino acids. Written as DNA, the CDR3 is TGTGCCAGCTCGTGGCAGGGATCGAACACTGAAGCTTTCTTT. It is translated as CASSWQGSNTEAFF.

The chain employs TRBV18 and TRBJ2-2, with 9 bases lining up with TRBD2. The CDR3 is 15 amino acids. Germline lookup yields CDR1 KGHSH and CDR2 LQKENI. V gave up 2 bases and J gave up 7 bases; unmatched junction bases: 5. Written as DNA, the CDR3 is TGTGCCAGCTCACCAGTAGCGGGAGCTGTCGGGGAGCTGTTTTTT. Its translation is CASSPVAGAVGELFF.

The chain recombines TRBV9 with TRBJ2-4; D remains ambiguous. V was cut by 0 bases and J by 0 bases, with 10 bases left in between. Per the germline V gene, CDR1 is SGDLS and CDR2 is YYNGEE. CDR3 length: 16 residues. In DNA form, the CDR3 reads TGTGCCAGCAGCGTAGGAGGAGACCCAGCCAAAAACATTCAGTACTTC. Translating it yields CASSVGGDPAKNIQYF.

This chain joins TRBV6-1 and TRBJ1-5; 10 positions agree with TRBD1. V lost 2 bases to trimming and J lost 6 bases; unmatched junction nucleotides: 4. Per germline, CDR1 MNHNS and CDR2 SASEGT. There are 15 residues in the CDR3. The CDR3 region has the DNA TGTGCCAGCAGTGAAACGACAGGGGGCGGTCAGCCCCAGCATTTT. Translating it yields CASSETTGGGQPQHF.

This clone was seen a few times. The chain uses TRBV19 and TRBJ2-3; 10 bases match TRBD2. Germline assignment: CDR1 LNHDA and CDR2 SQIVND (reference sequence). This CDR3 has 18 residues. Losses at the gene ends were 4 bases for V and 2 bases for J; bases not matched to a gene: 12. The CDR3 sequence: CASSTPSGRGYYTDTQYF. The CDR3 region has the DNA TGTGCCAGTAGTACTCCTAGCGGGAGAGGATATTACACAGATACGCAGTATTTT.

The CDR3 DNA reads as TGCGCCAGCAGCCAAGAAGGGGGGGCTGGGGCCAACGTCCTGACTTTC. Its translation is CASSQEGGAGANVLTF. The V gene is TRBV4-3, the J gene TRBJ2-6; maybe TRBD2 (7 bases). The V gene lost 0 bases and the J gene lost 2 bases, with 8 bases spanning the gap. The CDR3 consists of 16 residues. Per the germline V gene, CDR1 is LGHNA and CDR2 is YSLEER.

This clone turned up a few times. This rearrangement joins TRBV6-6 to TRBJ2-4; the D gene is possibly TRBD1 (6 bases). The CDR3 extends over 16 amino acids. CDR1 and CDR2 (germline): MNHNY, SVGAGI (reference sequence). V was trimmed by 6 bases and J by 0 bases, leaving 15 bases between them. Here the CDR3 DNA reads TGTGCCAGCAGCCCACAGGGACCGATAGCCAAAAACATTCAGTACTTC. Residues: CASSPQGPIAKNIQYF.

This chain links TRBV29-1 with TRBJ2-2, with TRBD2 as a possible D gene (6 bases). The V end lost 5 bases, the J end lost 1 base, and 8 bases lay between the germline ends. The CDR3 runs 13 residues. In germline, CDR1 is SQVTM, CDR2 ANQGSEA. The CDR3 DNA is TGCAGCGTTTTGGGACTGAACACCGGGGAGCTGTTTTTT. Translating it yields CSVLGLNTGELFF.

In its sample, this clone was seen a few times. The chain couples TRBV19 to TRBJ2-2; a possible D gene is TRBD1 (5 bases). V was cut by 7 bases and J by 5 bases, with 14 bases left in between. Germline V gives CDR1 LNHDA, CDR2 SQIVND (reference sequence). The CDR3 spans 14 residues. The CDR3 DNA sequence: TGTGCCAGTAAGGAAGGGGCGAGTACCGGGGAGCTGTTTTTT. It is translated as CASKEGASTGELFF.

The gene calls are TRBV15 and TRBJ2-1; TRBD1 is a possible D gene (6 bases). V was cut by 0 bases and J by 13 bases, with 16 bases left in between. In germline, CDR1 is LNHNV, CDR2 YYDKDF (reference sequence). The CDR3 sequence is 14 residues long. The DNA of the CDR3 is TGTGCCACCAGCAGAGATTTTCAGGGGAAGGGACAGTTCTTC. Its protein is CATSRDFQGKGQFF. The entire variable domain, with the rest obtained from reference TRBV15 and TRBJ2-1, is as follows: DAMVIQNPRYQVTQFGKPVTLSCSQTLNHNVMYWYQQKSSQAPKLLFHYYDKDFNNEADTPDNFQSRRPNTSFCFLDIRSPGLGDTAMYLCATSRDFQGKGQFFGPGTRLTVL.

In this sample, this clone turned up once. V and J are TRBV27 and TRBJ1-6; the D gene is possibly TRBD1 (5 bases). This CDR3 has 16 residues. Trimming pared 7 bases from V and 6 bases from J, leaving 19 bases between. Per the germline V gene, CDR1 is MNHEY and CDR2 is SMNVEV (reference sequence). The CDR3 nucleotides read TGTGCCAGCACCGCCTCCGGGGGAAGGCGTAATTCACCCCTCCACTTT. Its translation is CASTASGGRRNSPLHF.

The chain recombines TRBV29-1 with TRBJ2-3; possibly TRBD2 for D (5 bases). V lost 4 bases and J lost 2, with 7 bases in between. CDR1 is SQVTM and CDR2 is ANQGSEA in the germline V gene. The CDR3 totals 12 residues. CDR3: CSVGRITDTQYF. In DNA, the CDR3 is TGCAGCGTTGGGAGGATCACAGATACGCAGTATTTT.

The rearrangement uses TRBV28 and TRBJ1-2, with D perhaps TRBD1 (6 bases). The CDR3 has 11 amino acids. From germline, CDR1 is MDHEN and CDR2 SYDVKM. The V end was cut by 6 bases, the J end by 8 bases, with 10 bases between. The CDR3 nucleotides are TGTGCCAGCAGCCAGGGGTACGGCTACACCTTC. This sequence encodes CASSQGYGYTF.

In DNA, the CDR3 is TGTGCCAGCAATGTTCCAACAGGGAGCTCCTACGAGCAGTACTTC. It codes for CASNVPTGSSYEQYF. V gene TRBV6-4 combines with J gene TRBJ2-7, with D possibly being TRBD1 (6 bases). Trimming stripped 7 bases from V and 0 bases from J, with 16 bases between. Germline CDR1 MRHNA, CDR2 SNTAGT. The CDR3 covers 15 residues.

V gene TRBV28 combines with J gene TRBJ1-5; D ambiguous. Between the trimmed V and J ends, which lost 7 bases and 4 bases, there was a span of 11 bases. Germline V gene data show CDR1 as MDHEN and CDR2 as SYDVKM. The CDR3 extends over 13 amino acids. The CDR3 reads CASTGDGNQPQHF. In nucleotides, the CDR3 is TGTGCCAGCACCGGGGATGGGAATCAGCCCCAGCATTTT.

In DNA form, the CDR3 reads TGTGCCAGCAGTCGAGGCGGGGACGGAGGAAACACCATATATTTT. It codes for CASSRGGDGGNTIYF. The chain has TRBV6-5 and TRBJ1-3, with D tentatively TRBD1 (5 bases). With 5 bases removed from V and 4 bases from J, the gap between germline ends came to 15 bases. The CDR3 sequence is 15 residues long. Looked up from germline, CDR1 is MNHEY and CDR2 is SVGAGI.

This chain joins TRBV30 and TRBJ1-2, with 10 bases identical to TRBD1. Germline values: CDR1 GTSNPN, CDR2 SVGIG (reference sequence). The CDR3 contains 14 residues. The V and J ends lost 1 base and 8 bases, in that order; junction bases with no gene match: 7. DNA for the CDR3: TGTGCCTGGAGTGCCGGACAGGGGGATTGCGGCTACACCTTC. Amino acids: CAWSAGQGDCGYTF.